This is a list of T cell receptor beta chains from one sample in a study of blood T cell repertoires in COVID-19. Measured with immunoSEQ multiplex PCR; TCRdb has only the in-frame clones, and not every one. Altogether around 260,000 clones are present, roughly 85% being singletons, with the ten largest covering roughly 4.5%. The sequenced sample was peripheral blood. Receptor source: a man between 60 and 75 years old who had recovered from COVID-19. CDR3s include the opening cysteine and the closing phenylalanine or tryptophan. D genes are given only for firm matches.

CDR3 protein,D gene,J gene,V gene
CASSLDPSGGETQYF,TRBD2,TRBJ2-5,TRBV5-1
CASSKPLTRTGQDSDTQYF,-,TRBJ2-3,TRBV21-1
CASSPFYQGSHSPLHF,-,TRBJ1-6,TRBV19
CASSLRQGANYGYTF,-,TRBJ1-2,TRBV5-1
CASSPPLAGENIQYF,TRBD2,TRBJ2-4,TRBV7-9
CASRLAGVETQYF,TRBD2,TRBJ2-5,TRBV6-6
CASTGDLDYEQYF,-,TRBJ2-7,TRBV10-2
CASSLVGGAGEKLFF,-,TRBJ1-4,TRBV5-4
CASSYGDSGYTF,TRBD1,TRBJ1-2,TRBV6-6
CASSFSSLGYEQYF,-,TRBJ2-7,TRBV5-1
CASSPSGLSYNEQFF,TRBD2,TRBJ2-1,TRBV6-1
CASSRSGTGWFVATEAFF,TRBD1,TRBJ1-1,TRBV3-1/TRBV3-2
CASSLAATDAYEQYF,-,TRBJ2-7,TRBV5-5
CASRFDTSGTLQETQYF,-,TRBJ2-5,TRBV12-2
CASQEQGNTEAFF,-,TRBJ1-1,TRBV19
CASSFLTYGYTF,-,TRBJ1-2,TRBV28